This passage covers 3 T cell receptor beta chains from one sample sequenced in a study of T cell responses to AZD1222 COVID-19 vaccine. Some clones are missing from TCRdb's copy, which holds only in-frame ones; the method was immunoSEQ multiplex PCR. The table includes about 83,000 clones, 85% to 95% detected once. Sequencing used peripheral blood, obtained 28 days after the second AZD1222 dose. These receptors all come from an adult who received the AZD1222 COVID-19 vaccine.

This clone appeared a single time. CDR3 sequence: CSSTGPDWRNEQFF. The CDR3 DNA reads as TGCAGCTCGACCGGCCCCGACTGGCGAAATGAGCAGTTCTTC. The chain employs TRBV29-1 and TRBJ2-1; no reliable D call. Deletions cut 8 bases from V and 7 bases from J, with 21 bases between. This CDR3 comprises 14 residues. Germline V CDR1 and CDR2: SQVTM, ANQGSEA.

This clone occurred once. The genes are TRBV5-1 and TRBJ2-1; D uncertain. V shed 4 bases and J shed 4 bases, with 18 bases lying between them. Germline assignment: CDR1 SGHRS and CDR2 YFSETQ. CDR3 size: 16 residues. CDR3 nucleotides: TGCGCCAGCAGCCCGATAGGTAGGGAACCTTACAATGAGCAGTTCTTC. This translates into CASSPIGREPYNEQFF.

V usage is TRBV2 and J usage is TRBJ2-2; TRBD2 matches 7 bases. This CDR3 region has 17 residues. The germline gives CDR1 SNHLY, CDR2 FYNNEI. The J segment lost 2 bases and the V segment lost 6 bases, leaving 12 bases of the junction unmatched. CDR3 nucleotide sequence: TGTGCCAGCAGCTACCTCGGGGCGGGAGAAAACACCGGGGAGCTGTTTTTT. The encoded protein is CASSYLGAGENTGELFF.